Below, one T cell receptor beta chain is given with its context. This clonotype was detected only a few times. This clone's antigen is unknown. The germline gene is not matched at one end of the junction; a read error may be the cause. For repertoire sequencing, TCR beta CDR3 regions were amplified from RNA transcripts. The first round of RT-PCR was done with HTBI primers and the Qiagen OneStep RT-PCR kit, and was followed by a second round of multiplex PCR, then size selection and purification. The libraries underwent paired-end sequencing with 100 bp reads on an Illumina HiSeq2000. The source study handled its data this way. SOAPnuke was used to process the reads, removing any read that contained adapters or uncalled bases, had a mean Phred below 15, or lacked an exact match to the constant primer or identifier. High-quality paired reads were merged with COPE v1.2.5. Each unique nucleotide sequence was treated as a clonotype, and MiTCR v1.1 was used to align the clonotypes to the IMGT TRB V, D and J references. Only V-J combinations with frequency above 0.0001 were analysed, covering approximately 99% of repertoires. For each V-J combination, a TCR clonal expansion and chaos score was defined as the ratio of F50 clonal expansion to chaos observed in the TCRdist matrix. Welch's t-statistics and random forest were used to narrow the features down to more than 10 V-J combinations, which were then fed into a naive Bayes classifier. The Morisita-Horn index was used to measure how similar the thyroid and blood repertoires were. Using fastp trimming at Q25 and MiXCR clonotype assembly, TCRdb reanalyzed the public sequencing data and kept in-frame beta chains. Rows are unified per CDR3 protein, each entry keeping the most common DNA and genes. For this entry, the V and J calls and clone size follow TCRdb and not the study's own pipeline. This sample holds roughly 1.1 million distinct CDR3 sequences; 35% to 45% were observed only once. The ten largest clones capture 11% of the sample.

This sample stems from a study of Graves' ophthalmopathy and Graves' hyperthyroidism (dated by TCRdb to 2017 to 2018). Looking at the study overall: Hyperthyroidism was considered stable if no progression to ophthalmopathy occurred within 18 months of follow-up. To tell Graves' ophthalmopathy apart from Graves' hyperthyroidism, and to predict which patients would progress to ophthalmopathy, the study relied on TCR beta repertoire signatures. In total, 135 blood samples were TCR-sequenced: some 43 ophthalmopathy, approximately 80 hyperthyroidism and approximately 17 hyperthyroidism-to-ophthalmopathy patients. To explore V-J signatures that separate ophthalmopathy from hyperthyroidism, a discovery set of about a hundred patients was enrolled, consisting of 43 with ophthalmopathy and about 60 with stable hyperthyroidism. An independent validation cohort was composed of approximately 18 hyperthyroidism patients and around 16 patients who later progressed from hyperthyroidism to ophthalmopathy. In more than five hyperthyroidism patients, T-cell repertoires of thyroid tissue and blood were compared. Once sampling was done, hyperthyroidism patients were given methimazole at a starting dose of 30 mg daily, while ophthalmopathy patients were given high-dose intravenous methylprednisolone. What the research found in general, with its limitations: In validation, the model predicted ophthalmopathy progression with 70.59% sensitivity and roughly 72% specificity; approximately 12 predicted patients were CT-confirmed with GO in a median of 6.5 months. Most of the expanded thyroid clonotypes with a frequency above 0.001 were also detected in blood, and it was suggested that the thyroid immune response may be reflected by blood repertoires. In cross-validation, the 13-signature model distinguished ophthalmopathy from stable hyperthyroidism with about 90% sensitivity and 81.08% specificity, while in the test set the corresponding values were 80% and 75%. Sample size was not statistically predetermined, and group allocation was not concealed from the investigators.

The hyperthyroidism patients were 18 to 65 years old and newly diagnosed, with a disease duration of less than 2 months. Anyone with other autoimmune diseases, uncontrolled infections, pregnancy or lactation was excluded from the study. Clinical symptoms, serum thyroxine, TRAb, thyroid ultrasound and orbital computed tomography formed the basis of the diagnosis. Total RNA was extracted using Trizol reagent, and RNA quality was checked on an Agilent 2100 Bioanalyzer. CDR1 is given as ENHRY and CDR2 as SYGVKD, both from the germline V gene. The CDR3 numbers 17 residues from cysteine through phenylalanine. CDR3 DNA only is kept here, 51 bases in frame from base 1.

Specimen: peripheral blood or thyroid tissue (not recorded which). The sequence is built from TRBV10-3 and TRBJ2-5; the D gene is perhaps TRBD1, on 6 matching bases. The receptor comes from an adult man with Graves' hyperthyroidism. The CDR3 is CASSYSTTDSLKETQYF. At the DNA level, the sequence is TGTGCCAGCAGTTACTCGACGACGGACAGCCTTAAAGAGACCCAGTACTTC.